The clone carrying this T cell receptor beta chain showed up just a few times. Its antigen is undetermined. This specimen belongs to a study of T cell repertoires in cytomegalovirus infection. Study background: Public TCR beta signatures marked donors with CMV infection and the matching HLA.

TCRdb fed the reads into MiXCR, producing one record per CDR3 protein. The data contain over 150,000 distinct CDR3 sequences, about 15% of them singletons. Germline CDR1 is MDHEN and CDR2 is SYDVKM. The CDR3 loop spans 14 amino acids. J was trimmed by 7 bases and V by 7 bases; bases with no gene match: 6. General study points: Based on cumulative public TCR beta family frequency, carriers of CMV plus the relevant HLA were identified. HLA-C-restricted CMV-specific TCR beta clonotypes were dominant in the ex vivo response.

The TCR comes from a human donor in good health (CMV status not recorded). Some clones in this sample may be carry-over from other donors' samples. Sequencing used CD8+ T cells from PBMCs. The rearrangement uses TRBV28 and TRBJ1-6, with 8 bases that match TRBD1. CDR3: CASTMDRENSPLHF. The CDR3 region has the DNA TGTGCCAGCACCATGGACAGGGAAAATTCACCCCTCCACTTT.